This T cell receptor (beta chain) comes out of a study of OX40 agonist ivuxolimab in advanced cancers. Broader study findings: Within 6 weeks, CD4+ and CD8+ blood T cells expanded clonally at 0.1 to 3.0 mg/kg. What antigens the expanded peripheral T cells recognized was never established.

The repertoire was sequenced with immunoSEQ multiplex PCR; TCRdb's copy has only in-frame clones and lacks some. The sample shows 15,000 or so clones, 60% to 85% of them seen only once. The investigators sampled blood at baseline, at cycle 4 day 1, and at cycle 7 day 1. This clone is termed medium-sized. Its cognate antigen is unknown. The source is an adult with an advanced solid tumor such as melanoma, head and neck, liver or kidney cancer. Here the sequenced sample was CD4+ or CD8+ T cells sorted from blood, taken in a trial of the OX40 agonist ivuxolimab.

In DNA form, the CDR3 reads TGCGCCAGCAGCCAAGATGACACAGGGGGCGACGAGCAGTACTTC. Translating it yields CASSQDDTGGDEQYF. The chain employs TRBV4-3 and TRBJ2-7, with TRBD1 matching 9 bases. The CDR3 contains 15 residues. Germline lookup yields CDR1 LGHNA and CDR2 YSLEER. The trim removed 0 bases at V and 5 bases at J, leaving 5 bases unmatched.